A single sample is the source of the 10 T cell receptor beta chains below, sequenced in a study of CXCR3-negative and CXCR3-positive naive CD8 T cells. Study-wide findings and caveats: The study found more hydrophobic TRB CDR3s in CXCR3-positive naive cells than in CXCR3-negative naive cells.

Their antigens are not known. The TRB libraries of cDNA were built by UMI-labeled 5' RACE. TCRdb reprocessed the 5' RACE reads, keeping one entry per CDR3 protein, no DNA. Recorded for this sample: around 61,000 distinct CDR3 sequences. The sequenced sample consisted of naive CXCR3+ CD8+ T cells from blood. Subset of the sample: CD45RO-CCR7+CD27+CD95- naive CD8+ T cells expressing CXCR3 (TNR3+). The source is a human donor in good health. Some clones in this sample may be carry-over from other donors' samples.

The CDR3 region is CASSPPGGENTGELFF. V is TRBV4-1 and J is TRBJ2-2; TCRdb names TRBD1, which stays unverified in the absence of DNA. This CDR3 is built from 16 residues. Germline V gene sequence: CDR1 MGHRA, CDR2 YSYEKL.

This chain joins TRBV27 and TRBJ2-7; as DNA is missing, the TRBD1 call by TCRdb cannot be tested. The CDR3 contains 14 residues. CDR1 MNHEY and CDR2 SMNVEV come from the germline V gene (reference sequence). The CDR3 region is CASSTPGPNYEQYF.

The chain combines TRBV4-3 with TRBJ1-6. Germline CDR1 reads LGHNA; CDR2 reads YSLEER. CDR3 length: 16 amino acids. The CDR3 loop is CASSQDRSGLGSPLHF.

The chain combines TRBV20-1 with TRBJ1-1; checking the TCRdb D call of TRBD1 is not possible without DNA. This CDR3 region has 13 residues. From germline, CDR1 is DFQATT and CDR2 SNEGSKA (reference sequence). The CDR3 loop is CSASRTGETEAFF.

The gene calls are TRBV10-3 and TRBJ1-6; the TRBD1 assignment by TCRdb is unverifiable without DNA. The CDR3 extends over 15 amino acids. Germline V CDR1 and CDR2: ENHRY, SYGVKD. The CDR3 loop reads CAISETGGVNSPLHF.

The V call is TRBV4-3, the J call TRBJ1-2. There are 14 residues in the CDR3. Germline CDR1 reads LGHNA; CDR2 reads YSLEER. The CDR3 region is CASSQGDGPYGYTF.

V usage is TRBV4-1 and J usage is TRBJ2-4; the TCRdb D gene call, TRBD1, has no DNA to confirm it. CDR3 length: 16 residues. Germline V gene lookup returns CDR1 MGHRA and CDR2 YSYEKL. CDR3 amino acids: CASSPSMGDRKNIQYF.

The V call is TRBV20-1, the J call TRBJ2-7; lacking DNA, the TRBD1 call made by TCRdb goes unchecked. Germline assignment: CDR1 DFQATT and CDR2 SNEGSKA (reference sequence). CDR3 size: 14 residues. The chain's CDR3 is CSAGTRDRFYEQYF.

V and J are TRBV12-3 or TRBV12-4 and TRBJ2-3; checking the TCRdb D call of TRBD1 is not possible without DNA. CDR3 length: 15 residues. This CDR3 is CASTIGPGAPDTQYF.

This CDR3 reads CASSSNQNTEAFF. The chain joins TRBV7-9 to TRBJ1-1. Germline CDR1 reads SEHNR; CDR2 reads FQNEAQ (reference sequence). This CDR3 is built from 13 residues.